This T cell receptor (beta chain) was recovered during a study of cytomegalovirus exposure and HLA in healthy donors. With 60 Vbeta and 13 Jbeta primers, the PCR was carried out. Clones were read by immunoSEQ multiplex PCR, and TCRdb kept only the in-frame ones, dropping some. The sample contains about 140,000 clones, just over 65% of which appear only once. Of note for this clone: What it binds is unknown.

General study points: Later analysis identified about 18,000 TCR beta sequences associated with HLA alleles, using a false discovery rate threshold of 0.05.

The CDR3 spans 13 residues. Germline V gene lookup returns CDR1 MNHEY and CDR2 SVGAGI. Deletions cut 2 bases from V and 8 bases from J, with 12 bases between. The clonotype was recovered from an older woman in good health and CMV-seronegative. This chain links TRBV6-5 with TRBJ1-2; a possible D gene is TRBD1 (5 bases). Sequencing was done on a sample of PBMCs. This chain's CDR3 is CASSYPSDRGYTF. As DNA, the CDR3 is TGTGCCAGCAGTTACCCTTCCGACAGAGGCTACACCTTC.